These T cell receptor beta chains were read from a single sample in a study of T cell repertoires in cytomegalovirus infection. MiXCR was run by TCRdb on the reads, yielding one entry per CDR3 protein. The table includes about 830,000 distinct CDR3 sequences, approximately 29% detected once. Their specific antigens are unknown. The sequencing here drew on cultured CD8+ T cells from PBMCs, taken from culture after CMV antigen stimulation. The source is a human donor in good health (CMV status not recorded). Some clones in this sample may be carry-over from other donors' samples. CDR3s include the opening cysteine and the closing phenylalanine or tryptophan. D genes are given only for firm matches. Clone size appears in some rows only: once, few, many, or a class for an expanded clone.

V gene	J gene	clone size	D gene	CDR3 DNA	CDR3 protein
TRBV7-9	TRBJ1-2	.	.	TGTGCCAACAGCCCTAGGGGCCAGCCACTCCCCTATGGCTACACCTTC	CANSPRGQPLPYGYTF
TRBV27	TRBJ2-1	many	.	TGTGCCAGCCGGGACGGAAGCTCCTACAATGAGCAGTTCTTC	CASRDGSSYNEQFF
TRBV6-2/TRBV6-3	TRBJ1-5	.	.	TGTGCCAGCAGTCCATCCTCGCGGGGAAGGCCCCAGCATTTT	CASSPSSRGRPQHF
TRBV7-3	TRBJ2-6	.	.	TGTGCCAGCAGCTTAAAGGTTTCTGGGGCCAACGTCCTGACTTTC	CASSLKVSGANVLTF
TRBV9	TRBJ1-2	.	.	TGTGCCAGCAGCGTAACAGGAGCCCATGGCTACACCTTC	CASSVTGAHGYTF
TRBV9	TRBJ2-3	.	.	TGTGCCAGCAGCGTAGAAGGGGGGGCCCCCACAGATACGCAGTATTTT	CASSVEGGAPTDTQYF
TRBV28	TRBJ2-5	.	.	TGTGCCAGCACCGCCGGACGCGGGGGCCTACAAGAGACCCAGTACTTC	CASTAGRGGLQETQYF
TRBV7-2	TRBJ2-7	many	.	TGTGCCAGCAGCTTCCGCCCGGTTTCCCACGAGCAGTACTTC	CASSFRPVSHEQYF
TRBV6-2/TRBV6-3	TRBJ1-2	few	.	TGTGCCAGCAGTTTTTTCGAAGGCGGAAGGCCCGGCTATGGCTACACCTTC	CASSFFEGGRPGYGYTF
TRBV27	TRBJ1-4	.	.	TGTGCCAGCAGTTTAAAGCACAGGCTTGCAACTAATGAAAAACTGTTTTTT	CASSLKHRLATNEKLFF
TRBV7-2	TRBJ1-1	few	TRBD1	TGTGCCAACAGCTCGCCGGGACAGGGGGCAGGGACTGAAGCTTTCTTT	CANSSPGQGAGTEAFF
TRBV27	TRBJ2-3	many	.	TGTGCCAGCAGTAGCGGGACAAGCACAGATACGCAGTATTTT	CASSSGTSTDTQYF
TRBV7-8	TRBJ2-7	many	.	TGTGCCAGCAGCTTAGAGGGGGTAGTGCAGTACTTC	CASSLEGVVQYF
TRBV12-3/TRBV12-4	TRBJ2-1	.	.	TGTGCCAGCAGTTTAAGGCCCCCTGGGGGTGCTGAGCAGTTCTTC	CASSLRPPGGAEQFF
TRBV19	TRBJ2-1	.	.	TGTGCCAGTAGCCCCGGGCCCTCAGGTGAGCAGTTCTTC	CASSPGPSGEQFF
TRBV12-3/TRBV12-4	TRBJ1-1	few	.	TGTGCCAGCCCCAGTGGTGAGGGAACCACTGAAGCTTTCTTT	CASPSGEGTTEAFF
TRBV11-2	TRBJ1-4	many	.	TGTGCCAGCAGCCGAGAGGTCGGACCGAGTTGTAGTCTGTTTTTT	CASSREVGPSCSLFF
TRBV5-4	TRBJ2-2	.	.	TGTGCCAGCAGCTGGACGGTAACCGGGGAGCTGTTTTTT	CASSWTVTGELFF
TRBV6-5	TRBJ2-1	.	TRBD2	TGTGCCAGCAAGGCTAGCGGGGCCCACAATGAGCAGTTCTTC	CASKASGAHNEQFF
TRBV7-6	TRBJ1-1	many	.	TGTGCCAGCAGCGAAGGGACTCCGTCTGAAGCTTTCTTT	CASSEGTPSEAFF
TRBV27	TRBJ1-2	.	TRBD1	TGTGCCAGCAGTCTGACAGGGAACAGCTATGGCTACACCTTC	CASSLTGNSYGYTF
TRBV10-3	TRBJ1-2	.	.	TGTGCCATCACAGCCCGAGAGGACTATGGCTACACCTTC	CAITAREDYGYTF
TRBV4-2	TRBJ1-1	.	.	TGTGCCAGCAGCGCGGAGAACACTGAAGCTTTCTTT	CASSAENTEAFF
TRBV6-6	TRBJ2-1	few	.	TGTGCCAGCAGTTCTTTAGTCCATGAGCAGTTCTTC	CASSSLVHEQFF
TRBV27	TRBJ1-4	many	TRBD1	TGTGCCAGCAGCCGAGCAGGGGGAATTGAGAGGACTGAAAAACTGTTTTTT	CASSRAGGIERTEKLFF
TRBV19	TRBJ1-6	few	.	TGTGCCAGTTGGAGGAGGGCGTCGTCGGACAAGGGCTATTCACCCCTCCACTTT	CASWRRASSDKGYSPLHF
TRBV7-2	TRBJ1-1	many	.	TGTGCCAGCAGCCAGGGATCCTTGAACACTGAAGCTTTCTTT	CASSQGSLNTEAFF